The T cell receptor beta chain described here comes from a study of identical twins. TCRdb called the 5' RACE reads again in MiXCR, with one record for every CDR3 protein. The table has fewer than 450,000 distinct CDR3 sequences, approximately 9.1% seen once. General study findings and limits: Weaker excess twin sharing was observed in beta out-of-frame sequences. Out-of-frame alpha sequences that twins shared showed excess low generation probability. Zero-insertion findings could be partly confounded by invariant cells (MAIT and iNKT cells).

This clonotype was detected a few times. As yet, its antigen is unknown. V lost 0 bases, J lost 4 bases, and 15 bases lay in between. The CDR3 runs 15 residues. Germline assignment: CDR1 DFQATT and CDR2 SNEGSKA (reference sequence). V is TRBV20-1 and J is TRBJ2-5; unclear D gene. Sequenced material: naive T cells sorted from blood. This TCR derives from a woman aged 45-60 years in good health. The DNA of the CDR3 is TGCAGTGCTAGAGATTGGGTGACACTTCGAGAGACCCAGTACTTC. It is translated as CSARDWVTLRETQYF.